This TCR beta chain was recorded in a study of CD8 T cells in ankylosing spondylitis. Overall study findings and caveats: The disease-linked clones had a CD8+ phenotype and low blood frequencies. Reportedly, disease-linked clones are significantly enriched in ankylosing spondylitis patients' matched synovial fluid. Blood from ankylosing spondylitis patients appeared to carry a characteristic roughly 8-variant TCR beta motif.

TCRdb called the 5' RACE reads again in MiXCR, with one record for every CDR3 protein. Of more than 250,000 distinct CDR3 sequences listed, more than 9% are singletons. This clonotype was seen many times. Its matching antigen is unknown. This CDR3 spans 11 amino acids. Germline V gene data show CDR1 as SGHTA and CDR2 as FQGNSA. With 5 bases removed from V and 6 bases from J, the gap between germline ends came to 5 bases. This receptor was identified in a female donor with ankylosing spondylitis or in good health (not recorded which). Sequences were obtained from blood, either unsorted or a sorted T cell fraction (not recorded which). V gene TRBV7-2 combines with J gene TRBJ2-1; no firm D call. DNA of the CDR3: TGTGCCAGCAGCCGATCCAATGAGCAGTTCTTC. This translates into CASSRSNEQFF. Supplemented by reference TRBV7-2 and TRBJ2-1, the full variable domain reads GAGVSQSPSNKVTEKGKDVELRCDPISGHTALYWYRQSLGQGLEFLIYFQGNSAPDKSGLPSDRFSAERTGGSVSTLTIQRTQQEDSAVYLCASSRSNEQFFGPGTRLTVL.